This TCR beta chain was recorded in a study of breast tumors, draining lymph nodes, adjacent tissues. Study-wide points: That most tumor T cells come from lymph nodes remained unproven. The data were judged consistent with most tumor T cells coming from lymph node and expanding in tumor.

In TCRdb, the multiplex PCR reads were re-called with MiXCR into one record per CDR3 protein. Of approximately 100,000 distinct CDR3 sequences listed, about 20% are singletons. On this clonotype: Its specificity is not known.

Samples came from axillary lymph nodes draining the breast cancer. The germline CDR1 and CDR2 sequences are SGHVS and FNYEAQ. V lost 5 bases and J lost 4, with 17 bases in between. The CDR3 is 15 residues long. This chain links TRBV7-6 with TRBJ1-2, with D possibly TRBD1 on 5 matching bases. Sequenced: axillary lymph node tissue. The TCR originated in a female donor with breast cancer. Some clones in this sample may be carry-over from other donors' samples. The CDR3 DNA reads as TGTGCCAGCAGCCCGGCGGGGAGGGGCACCTATGGCTACACCTTC. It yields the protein CASSPAGRGTYGYTF. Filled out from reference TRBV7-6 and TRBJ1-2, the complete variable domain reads GAGVSQSPRYKVTKRGQDVALRCDPISGHVSLYWYRQALGQGPEFLTYFNYEAQQDKSGLPNDRFSAERPEGSISTLTIQRTEQRDSAMYRCASSPAGRGTYGYTFGSGTRLTVV.